Sequencing of this T cell receptor beta chain was carried out in a study of T cells in narcolepsy. As for the study in general: Enrolled donors included narcolepsy type 1 or type 2 patients and healthy controls. Points from the study as a whole: HCRT-specific and TRIB2-specific autoreactive clonotypes appeared among same-patient CSF and blood CD4+ clonotypes. Healthy controls reportedly lacked the autoreactive clonotypes serially found in patients' blood. Some memory CD4+ repertoires had no autoreactive clone sequences.

Looked up from germline, CDR1 is KGHSH and CDR2 is LQKENI. With V trimmed by 3 bases and J by 2 bases, 0 bases remained unmatched. This CDR3 is built from 13 residues. Measured with immunoSEQ multiplex PCR; TCRdb has only the in-frame clones, and not every one. Of around 39,000 clones listed, under 85% were seen once; the top ten hold about 1.5%. As concerns this clone: Antigen specificity is unknown.

The source material was CD45RA- memory CD4+ T cells from PBMCs. The TCR originated in a human donor with narcolepsy. V and J are TRBV18 and TRBJ2-5; 7 bases are a match to TRBD1. CDR3 DNA: TGTGCCAGCTCACCGGGACAGCAAGAGACCCAGTACTTC. Translation: CASSPGQQETQYF.